Below, one TCR beta chain is given with its context. Its antigen remains unidentified. Base qualities are not at hand, and no much larger clone is one base apart. The library was obtained by the immunoSEQ multiplex PCR assay. A mixture of 60 forward primers for TCR Vbeta segments and 13 reverse primers for TCR Jbeta segments was used in the multiplex PCR. Amplification of the CDR3 region of rearranged TCR beta genes was performed with a multiplex PCR assay on genomic DNA. On the Illumina HiSeq System, the amplified TCR beta libraries were sequenced as 87-base-pair reads. The authors processed their data as follows. In a later analysis, some 80 million unique TCR beta chains were counted across the roughly 670 repertoires, and approximately 11 million of these chains were shared by at least two donors. Raw reads were error-corrected and collapsed into unique sequences by a nearest-neighbor algorithm in which closely related sequences were merged to remove PCR and sequencing errors. Alignment of CDR3 sequences to IMGT reference sequences was used to assign V, D and J gene segments. For a sequence to be retained, at least a six-nucleotide match to both a V gene segment and a J gene segment was required. Rearrangements were classified as productive when the CDR3 lacked stop codons and remained in frame with V and J, and all other rearrangements were classified as non-productive. Following IMGT convention, CDR3 was defined as the stretch from the second conserved V-encoded cysteine to the conserved J-encoded phenylalanine. The earlier analysis of a few hundred of the donors excluded sequences that lacked an unambiguous match to a single V gene segment. An earlier analysis of a few hundred of the donors called V segments functional above 56.7% productive rearrangements and segregating when the between-donor standard deviation exceeded 5%. A statistical classification framework was built for diagnosing cytomegalovirus status from the catalog of TCR beta chain sequences. V and J gene assignment, in a later analysis, came from comparing TCR nucleotide sequences with IMGT/GENE-DB human TR gene sequences. Using the TCRdist pipeline, a later analysis assigned CDR3 sequences along with most-parsimonious VDJ recombination scenarios. A later analysis defined each TCR beta chain by its CDR3 amino acid sequence plus V-gene family, and excluded reads lacking a unique V-gene family. To address suspected cross-contamination and a sequencing artifact, a later analysis removed roughly 640 highly shared, low-generation-probability nucleotide sequences. In a later analysis, a clonal expansion index was calculated for each public chain from normalized within-repertoire ranks of inferred template counts. In a later analysis, generation probabilities were computed with a VDJ recombination model fitted to out-of-frame rearrangements, and the resulting probabilities were checked against IGoR. In a later analysis, hypergeometric tests were used to score TCR-TCR, TCR-HLA and TCR-CMV co-occurrence, with a repertoire-size bias correction applied to TCR pairs. In a later analysis, false discovery rates were estimated by permuting HLA or CMV assignments 20 times. In a later analysis, co-occurring TCRs were grouped using DBSCAN, and TCRdist sequence similarity was added for clustering within HLA-allele-positive subsets. Co-occurrence clustering excluded repertoires with fewer than 30,000 or more than 120,000 public chains, plus five with anomalous nucleotide sharing. What TCRdb holds here is the immuneACCESS table cut down to in-frame rearrangements. Part of the clones is not present; checked against another copy, under half of the missing clones reflect an unresolved V gene, and the others are unexplained. For V, J and clone size, that table is used; D and trimming come from the DNA. The sample data list about 59,000 clones, and 65% to 90% of these were observed just once. The biggest ten clones account for roughly 1.6% of the sample.

The sample originates from a study of cytomegalovirus exposure and HLA in healthy donors (dated by TCRdb to about 2017). The study in broad terms: An earlier analysis of around 600 of the donors reported about 250 Gb of sequence data and around 120 million unique TCR beta sequences from roughly 200 million T cells. About 280 gigabases of sequencing data and 70 million to 100 million unique TCR sequences made up an early release that covered fewer than 650 HLA-typed donors. Of the approximately 400 genotyped donors, approximately 83% fell in the genetic ancestry cluster associated with self-reported Caucasian donors. The study aimed to test whether cataloging public T cell receptors could reveal signatures of past pathogen exposure. Using immunosequencing, the study profiled T cell repertoires from about 620 subjects and related those repertoires to cytomegalovirus serostatus. In addition to the first cohort of about 650 subjects, a separate validation cohort of 130 or so different subjects was used. To predict cytomegalovirus infection status, the study brought together high-throughput TCR immunosequencing, statistical association of individual TCRs with disease status, and machine learning. A later analysis re-examined previously published TCR beta repertoires from about 670 donors and added high-resolution HLA genotyping to investigate patterns of TCR occurrence. In the later analysis, no new phenotypic data were used to find candidate immune exposures; instead, reliance was placed on TCR beta sequences and their occurrence across donors. To decide whether each TCR beta V gene segment behaved as functional or pseudogenic, an earlier analysis of some 540 of the donors relied on high-throughput TCR beta sequencing. Donor age, sex, ethnicity and CMV serostatus were compiled alongside the repertoire data. In a later genetic analysis, genome-wide SNP genotypes for about three fifths of the roughly 670 donors were used, and that subset was treated as a discovery cohort. Every repertoire in the discovery cohort had been generated on one and the same sequencing platform. HLA typing covered class I and class II loci at four-digit resolution. The number of donors typed differed by locus, with roughly 620-630 for A, B, C, DRB1 and DQB1, 522 for DQA1, 606 for DPA1, and around 460 for DPB1. Because of strong linkage in the cohort, roughly five DR-DQ haplotypes were treated as single units for association and clustering. On average, 235,054 unique TCR beta nucleotide sequences were sequenced per donor among a few hundred genotyped donors of the cohort, with around 19% of those sequences being non-productive. On the study overall, not on this receptor specifically: Compared with equally common non-associated chains, HLA-associated TCR beta chains in a later analysis were more clonally expanded and had lower generation probabilities. HLA typing was unavailable for some donors at each locus, so association tests used only the typed subset. In a later analysis, several top co-occurrence clusters were reported to appear linked to parvovirus B19, influenza, CMV and Epstein-Barr virus. A cluster of highly shared sequence variants was judged likely to be a technical artifact of the sequencing pipeline. Some IMGT-functional V segments, including TRBV6-2 and TRBV6-3, could not be distinguished by the 87-base-pair reads and were therefore excluded. Compared with the approximately 720-donor mean, donors in an Asian-associated ancestry cluster had fewer N-insertions in productive TCRs, according to a later genetic analysis. In a later analysis, TCR association rates were found to vary across HLA loci, with the most associated TCRs seen for DRB1 alleles and the fewest for HLA-C alleles. The presence/absence analyses assumed that sequencing depth was roughly uniform across donors, and that assumption may not be true. Most CMV-associated TCR beta chains appeared to be HLA-restricted in a later analysis, and the HLA associations seemed to be driven largely by CMV exposure. Across donors, most TCR sequences were observed very rarely, whereas some public TCRs were present in many individuals. A few of the identified cytomegalovirus-associated TCR beta chains were confirmed in vitro to be specific for cytomegalovirus antigens. Broadly in line with IMGT annotations, most TCR beta V segments showed up in productive rearrangements about 90% or about 30% of the time in an earlier analysis of under 700 of the donors. In this cohort, only TCR beta chains were sequenced, and detectable features were limited by the absence of alpha or paired-chain data. Some 16 rarely observed V segments, including chromosome 9 orphons, were excluded from the earlier analysis of some 590 of the donors because counts were too low. A total of about 150 TCR beta chains were listed by the study as associated with cytomegalovirus. A further reported finding was that TCR beta sequences accurately predicted the HLA-A and HLA-B alleles for most subjects in the first cohort. The classifier was reported to diagnose cytomegalovirus status with high specificity and sensitivity in both the original cohort and the validation cohort. It was suggested by the authors that the approach could potentially be generalized to other disease states and immunological phenotypes. V-gene and J-gene trimming of TCR beta chains was associated with a missense DCLRE1C variant in a later genetic analysis, and the association was replicated in an independent cohort. The only immune exposure information available for the cohort was CMV serostatus. Assigning TCR associations to individual alleles was difficult when HLA alleles, especially DR and DQ, strongly co-occurred. Linkage disequilibrium might explain the correlated functional status among segregating V segments, but an unknown experimental factor could not be ruled out. At a false discovery rate of 0.05, a later analysis linked roughly 17,000 TCR beta sequences to specific HLA alleles.

Spanning cysteine to phenylalanine, the CDR3 consists of 14 amino acids. Solely the CDR3 DNA is kept, with 42 bases framed from the first base. In the germline V gene (reference sequence), CDR1 corresponds to SEHNR and CDR2 to FQNEAQ. The trim is 1 base for V and 5 bases for J, with a gap of 12 bases between the germline ends. In total, 500 to 700 healthy bone marrow donors made up the cohort. All cohort members were sampled while nominally healthy, although unrecorded immune exposures were likely present. CMV serostatus was recorded as positive for roughly 290 and negative for about 50% of the roughly 670 cohort members, whereas no CMV serostatus was recorded for the donor in question. A peripheral blood sample was provided by each donor, and peripheral blood mononuclear cells were used for TCR beta sequencing. Genomic DNA was extracted from the blood cell samples with the Qiagen DNeasy Blood Extraction Kit.

The rearranged segments are TRBV7-9 and TRBJ2-7; tentative D gene TRBD2, with 5 bases matching. The TCR comes from a human donor in good health. Sequencing was carried out using PBMCs. The DNA is TGTGCCAGCAGCTTAGTGGCGGGCCCCCACGAGCAGTACTTC. Its protein product is CASSLVAGPHEQYF.